This TCR beta chain was documented in a study of blood T cell repertoires in COVID-19. On the study more broadly: Researchers got acute and convalescent COVID-19 samples from the United States, Italy and Spain. PBMCs, B-cell-depleted T cells, or T cells were the source of the cDNA or gDNA that made up the material.

As processed by the authors: Cell counts per sample came from amplifying reference gene primers. The protocol was immunoSEQ multiplex PCR, while the TCRdb copy is restricted to in-frame clones and leaves out a portion. The V and J calls and clone size were taken over from that table, and D and trimming were inferred from the DNA. The data hold over 10,000 clones, with 90% observed a single time. There are 14 residues in the CDR3. V gave up 5 bases and J gave up 2 bases; unmatched junction bases: 3. Germline CDR1 reads LNHDA; CDR2 reads SQIVND (reference sequence). The specimen sequenced was peripheral blood. The rearrangement links TRBV19 to TRBJ2-3; 8 nucleotides line up with TRBD2. The sequence derives from a human donor with active COVID-19. The donor label of this sample is uncertain. CDR3 nucleotide sequence: TGTGCCAGTAGTCGCGGGGGGCCCACAGATACGCAGTATTTT. Its protein is CASSRGGPTDTQYF.